The next 13 T cell receptor beta chains were all read from a single sample in a study of post-analysis software for immune sequencing data. General observations from the study: Relative to controls, patients had five TRBV segments at higher frequency, with TRBV5-6, TRBV5-1 and TRBV20-1 among these.

Unique molecular identifiers had been added to the TCR beta cDNA libraries. TCRdb reanalysed the PCR reads using MiXCR and keeps one entry per CDR3 protein. The sample carries 150,000 to 200,000 distinct CDR3 sequences, around 30% recorded once. No antigen has been assigned to these receptors. Sequenced sample: blood. These TCRs come from a girl between 5 and 17 years old with multiple sclerosis.

V and J are TRBV29-1 and TRBJ2-4, with D perhaps TRBD1 or TRBD2 (6 bases each). Germline V gene lookup returns CDR1 SQVTM and CDR2 ANQGSEA. Trimming pared 5 bases from V and 13 bases from J, leaving 24 bases between. This CDR3 spans 14 amino acids. DNA of the CDR3: TGCAGCGTTCGACGGGGGACGGGACACAATGAGCAGTACTTC. The encoded protein is CSVRRGTGHNEQYF.

This clonotype was seen a handful of times. The rearrangement uses TRBV3-1 and TRBJ1-2, with unresolved D. V was pared by 1 base and J by 5 bases, with 14 bases between. In germline, CDR1 is LGHDT, CDR2 YNNKEL (reference sequence). This CDR3 comprises 15 residues. CDR3 protein: CASSQAEARRYGYTF. The CDR3 DNA follows: TGTGCCAGCAGCCAAGCAGAGGCAAGACGTTATGGCTACACCTTC.

There are a few counts of this clonotype. A much larger clone differs by one base, so this may be a read error. The genes are TRBV9 and TRBJ2-7, with D perhaps matching TRBD2 (5 bases). This CDR3 has 14 amino acids. CDR1 SGDLS and CDR2 YYNGEE come from the germline V gene. CDR3 sequence (DNA): TGTGCCAGCAGCCTCACGGGGATCTCCTGCGAGCAGTACTTC. It yields the protein CASSLTGISCEQYF.

This clonotype was seen a few times. Being one base from a much bigger clone, this may be a read error. This chain joins TRBV29-1 and TRBJ2-5; possible D gene TRBD2, 6 bases. CDR1 is SQVTM, CDR2 ANQGSEA, per germline. Deletions cut 4 bases from V and 11 bases from J, with 29 bases between. This CDR3 spans 16 amino acids. The CDR3 region has the DNA TGCAGCGTTGTCCCCTGGAGGGGTTCTGGATACAATGAGCAGTACTTC. As protein: CSVVPWRGSGYNEQYF.

There are a few counts of this clonotype. V is TRBV6-2 or TRBV6-3 and J is TRBJ1-5, with D uncertain. CDR1 is MNHEY, CDR2 SVGEGT, per germline. The CDR3 runs to 14 residues. Trimming removed 0 bases at V and 5 bases at J, with 8 bases between. The CDR3 DNA is TGTGCCAGCAGTTACTCGGGAGCGGATCAGCCCCAGCATTTT. This codes for CASSYSGADQPQHF.

The chain carries TRBV10-3 and TRBJ2-5; D perhaps matches TRBD1 (6 bases). Trimming took off 8 bases at V and 5 bases at J, with 15 bases between the two ends. Germline assignment: CDR1 ENHRY and CDR2 SYGVKD. The CDR3 contains 13 residues. The CDR3 spells CAIQAGVGETQYF. In nucleotides, the CDR3 is TGTGCCATCCAGGCAGGGGTAGGGGAGACCCAGTACTTC.

The chain is built from TRBV7-2 and TRBJ1-1; D possibly corresponds to TRBD1 (5 bases). This CDR3 is 14 amino acids long. CDR1 is SGHTA, CDR2 FQGNSA, per germline. Deletions cut 5 bases from V and 5 bases from J, with 15 bases between. CDR3 residues: CASSPRGDETEAFF. CDR3 nucleotides: TGTGCCAGCAGCCCGAGAGGGGATGAGACTGAAGCTTTCTTT.

The rearrangement uses TRBV2 and TRBJ2-7; the D is unclear. The J call may be wrong; the DNA end is better matched by TRBJ2-5. The CDR3 has 14 amino acids. Per the germline V gene, CDR1 is SNHLY and CDR2 is FYNNEI. Written as DNA, the CDR3 is TGTGCCAGCAGTGAAGATACAGTAGGAGAGACCCAGTACTTC. Protein product: CASSEDTVGETQYF.

The chain couples TRBV3-1 to TRBJ2-7; D is ambiguous. The V and J ends lost 2 bases and 6 bases respectively, with 11 bases between them. Germline values: CDR1 LGHDT, CDR2 YNNKEL (reference sequence). This CDR3 has 13 residues. The DNA of the CDR3 is TGTGCCAGCAGCCAATGCTCCACATGCGAGCAGTACTTC. This sequence encodes CASSQCSTCEQYF.

This clonotype has a handful of counts. The chain links TRBV5-1 to TRBJ2-3; TRBD2 aligns across 11 bases. The CDR3 extends over 16 amino acids. With V trimmed by 4 bases and J by 2 bases, 6 bases remained unmatched. Germline values: CDR1 SGHRS, CDR2 YFSETQ. The CDR3: CASSLGTSGDTDTQYF. The CDR3, as DNA: TGCGCCAGCAGCCTAGGGACTAGCGGCGACACAGATACGCAGTATTTT.

The chain is built from TRBV2 and TRBJ2-1; D is possibly TRBD2 (6 bases). CDR1 is SNHLY and CDR2 is FYNNEI in the germline V gene. Trimming took off 8 bases at V and 3 bases at J, with 14 bases between the two ends. This CDR3 is 14 amino acids long. The CDR3, as DNA: TGTGCCAGCGGAGGGCGGATTGGCTACAATGAGCAGTTCTTC. As protein: CASGGRIGYNEQFF.

V and J are TRBV5-6 and TRBJ2-3; the D is unclear. Germline CDR1 and CDR2: SGHDT and YYEEEE. V lost 1 base and J lost 4, with 10 bases in between. The CDR3 is made up of 14 amino acids. The CDR3 sequence: CASSLQVQADTQYF. As DNA, the CDR3 is TGTGCCAGCAGCTTGCAGGTCCAGGCAGATACGCAGTATTTT.

This clonotype was counted ten times or more. This chain connects TRBV20-1 to TRBJ2-5, with D possibly TRBD2 on 5 matching bases. Trimming left V 0 bases short and J 5 bases short, with 19 bases between. CDR1 is DFQATT and CDR2 is SNEGSKA in the germline V gene (reference sequence). The CDR3 length is 16 residues. The CDR3 DNA follows: TGCAGTGCTAGAGATTCAAATCTAGCCTTGTCGGAGACCCAGTACTTC. As protein: CSARDSNLALSETQYF.